This TCR beta chain is drawn from a study of blood T cells in healthy people across ages. Findings and caveats of the study: Per million T cells, the diversity of TCR beta decreased roughly linearly as age advanced.

This CDR3 is 18 amino acids long. The trim removed 4 bases at V and 3 bases at J, leaving 13 bases unmatched. Germline values: CDR1 SGHTA, CDR2 FQGNSA. Each donor's blood draw was around 10 milliliters of peripheral blood. This clonotype was counted between two and nine times. Its antigen is still unknown. Alongside a J-beta primer mix, a sample-barcoded 5' primer served in a second PCR lasting 7 to 11 cycles. Each single sample gave us at least 3 million CDR3-containing paired-end reads. TCRdb itself ran the 5' RACE reads through MiXCR, one entry per CDR3 protein. The repertoire consists of some 710,000 distinct CDR3 sequences, with roughly 20% occurring once and the leading ten covering approximately 20%.

The sequence derives from a man aged 65 to 85 in good health. The sequencing sample was made of blood. This chain uses TRBV7-2 with TRBJ2-3, with TRBD2 identical over 10 bases. For the CDR3, the DNA is TGTGCCAGCAGCTGGGGACCCCTTGGACTAGCGGAGACAGATACGCAGTATTTT. Translation gives CASSWGPLGLAETDTQYF.